The entry below describes one TCR beta chain. The CDR3 is 16 residues long. Germline loops: CDR1 SGHTA, CDR2 FQGNSA. V lost 4 bases and J lost 0; bases outside the gene matches: 4. Generated by immunoSEQ multiplex PCR, the TCRdb table keeps only in-frame clones and is missing some. The table lists 350,000 to 450,000 clones, roughly nine tenths of them singletons, with 1.5% to 2% in the top ten. The data stem from a study of blood T cell repertoires in COVID-19. Living in about 25 US areas, the participants were between about 18 and 95 years of age. Sequenced sample: PBMCs or T cells enriched from blood (not recorded which). This sequence joins TRBV7-2 and TRBJ1-3, with 9 positions matching TRBD1. The clonotype was recovered from a woman in her thirties who had recovered from COVID-19. CDR3 nucleotide sequence: TGTGCCAGCAGCTGGGACAGGGCCAGCTCTGGAAACACCATATATTTT. It encodes CASSWDRASSGNTIYF. The full variable domain, with the rest looked up from reference TRBV7-2 and TRBJ1-3, is GAGVSQSPSNKVTEKGKDVELRCDPISGHTALYWYRQSLGQGLEFLIYFQGNSAPDKSGLPSDRFSAERTGGSVSTLTIQRTQQEDSAVYLCASSWDRASSGNTIYFGEGSWLTVV.